This TCR beta chain was retrieved from a study of T cells in tuberculosis. This clone occurred a few times. TCRdb's copy holds only in-frame clones and misses some; the assay was immunoSEQ multiplex PCR. Among approximately 88,000 clones, under 95% were seen once, and the ten largest hold approximately 2%. Study-wide results and caveats: The stringent gate may have excluded weak CD1B-GMM tetramer binders.

Germline CDR1 SGDLS, CDR2 YYNGEE. The V end was cut by 0 bases, the J end by 5 bases, with 7 bases between. The CDR3 has 13 residues. Sorting used thawed, overnight-rested PBMC stained with anti-CD3, a viability dye and GMM-loaded CD1B tetramer. C32 glucose monomycolate from Rhodococcus equi was loaded onto the CD1B tetramers. PBMC for tetramer sorting were first depleted of CD14-expressing monocytes. The receptor was isolated from an adult woman with latent tuberculosis. Sequenced sample: CD1b-GMM tetramer-negative cells sorted from PBMCs. The chain joins TRBV9 to TRBJ2-3, with D unresolved. This chain's CDR3 is CASSVGVGDTQYF. The CDR3 DNA is TGTGCCAGCAGCGTAGGCGTCGGAGATACGCAGTATTTT.